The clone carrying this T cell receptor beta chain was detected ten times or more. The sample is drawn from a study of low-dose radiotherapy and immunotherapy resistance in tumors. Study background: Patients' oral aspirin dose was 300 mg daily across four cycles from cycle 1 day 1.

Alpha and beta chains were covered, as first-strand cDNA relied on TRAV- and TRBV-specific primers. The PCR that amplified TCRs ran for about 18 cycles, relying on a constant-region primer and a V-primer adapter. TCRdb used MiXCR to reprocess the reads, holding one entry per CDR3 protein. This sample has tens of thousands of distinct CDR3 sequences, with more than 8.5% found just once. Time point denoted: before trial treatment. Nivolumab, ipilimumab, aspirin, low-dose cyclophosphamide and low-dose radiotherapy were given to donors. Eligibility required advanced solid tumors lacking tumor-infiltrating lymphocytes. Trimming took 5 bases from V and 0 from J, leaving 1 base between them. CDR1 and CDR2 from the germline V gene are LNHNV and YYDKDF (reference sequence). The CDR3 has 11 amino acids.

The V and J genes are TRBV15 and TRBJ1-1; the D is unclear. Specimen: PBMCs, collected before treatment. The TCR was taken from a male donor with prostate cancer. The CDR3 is CATSLNTEAFF. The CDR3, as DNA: TGTGCCACCAGCTTGAACACTGAAGCTTTCTTT.